One and the same sample provided the 25 T cell receptor beta chains below, sequenced in a study of T cells in Graves' hyperthyroidism and ophthalmopathy. Template material for amplifying TCR beta CDR3 regions consisted of RNA transcripts. The HTBI primer set drove a first-round RT-PCR of the TCR CDR3. In TCRdb, the multiplex PCR reads were re-called with MiXCR into one record per CDR3 protein. Counted here are some 320,000 distinct CDR3 sequences, roughly 13% occurring once; the ten biggest clones make up 30% to 40%. Sequencing was carried out using blood. The receptor set was obtained from a woman aged 35 to 49 with Graves' ophthalmopathy.

The genes are TRBV4-1 and TRBJ2-7; 7 nucleotides align to TRBD1. The J segment lost 3 bases and the V segment lost 1 base, leaving 9 bases of the junction unmatched. This CDR3 has 16 residues. Germline CDR1 is MGHRA and CDR2 is YSYEKL. CDR3 in amino acids: CASSQVRGRGFYEQYF. The CDR3 nucleotides are TGCGCCAGCAGCCAAGTAAGGGGCAGGGGGTTCTACGAGCAGTACTTC.

The sample holds many counts of this clonotype. V is TRBV6-2 or TRBV6-3 and J is TRBJ1-5; D ambiguous. Trimming left V 4 bases short and J 3 bases short, with 7 bases between. Germline CDR1 and CDR2: MNHEY and SVGEGT. This CDR3 is built from 13 residues. This chain's CDR3 is CASSWQYNQPQHF. In DNA form, the CDR3 reads TGTGCCAGCAGTTGGCAATACAATCAGCCCCAGCATTTT.

V and J are TRBV20-1 and TRBJ2-7, with D unclear. Per the germline V gene, CDR1 is DFQATT and CDR2 is SNEGSKA (reference sequence). V lost 3 bases and J 4 bases, leaving 10 bases between the germline ends. The CDR3 runs 12 residues. The CDR3 DNA is TGCAGTGCTAGTAGAGCTCCGTACGAGCAGTACTTC. Translation gives CSASRAPYEQYF.

This clonotype was detected ten times or more. The chain couples TRBV2 to TRBJ1-1; D perhaps matches TRBD1 (6 bases). The V gene's germline CDR1 is SNHLY and CDR2 FYNNEI. The CDR3 is 14 amino acids. V lost 6 bases and J 10 bases, leaving 21 bases between the germline ends. The DNA for the CDR3 is TGTGCCAGCAGCCTTTTCACAGGGAATCGCGGAGCTTTCTTT. Translation: CASSLFTGNRGAFF.

This clonotype turned up a few times. This chain links TRBV29-1 with TRBJ2-3; D remains unclear. Deletions cut 2 bases from V and 7 bases from J, with 10 bases between. The CDR3 covers 12 residues. From germline, CDR1 is SQVTM and CDR2 ANQGSEA. The CDR3 sequence: CSVEPEPYTQYF. The CDR3 region has the DNA TGCAGCGTTGAACCCGAGCCATATACGCAGTATTTT.

This clonotype was observed at least ten times. The chain links TRBV11-2 to TRBJ2-1; D gene unclear. Deletions cut 5 bases from V and 0 bases from J, with 8 bases between. Germline V CDR1 and CDR2: SGHAT, FQNNGV. This CDR3 region has 14 residues. The CDR3 sequence: CASSQESSYNEQFF. DNA of the CDR3: TGTGCCAGCAGCCAAGAGAGCTCCTACAATGAGCAGTTCTTC.

As for this clonotype: Being one base from a much bigger clone, this may be a read error. The rearrangement joins TRBV27 to TRBJ2-1, with 12 bases matching TRBD2. CDR1 is MNHEY, CDR2 SMNVEV, per germline (reference sequence). The CDR3 has 16 amino acids. V dropped 4 bases and J dropped 4; count of bases not matched to a gene: 5. The CDR3 spells CASSSPGTSGYNEQFF. CDR3 DNA sequence: TGTGCCAGCAGTTCCCCCGGGACTAGCGGGTACAATGAGCAGTTCTTC.

This clonotype showed up many times. The rearrangement uses TRBV7-9 and TRBJ2-1; D gene ambiguous. V was clipped by 4 bases and J by 8 bases, with 21 bases between them. There are 16 residues in the CDR3. Germline V CDR1 and CDR2: SEHNR, FQNEAQ (reference sequence). DNA of the CDR3: TGTGCCAGCAGCTCCTCAACGTCAGGAAGAGGCGATGAGCAGTTCTTC. As protein: CASSSSTSGRGDEQFF.

V and J are TRBV11-2 and TRBJ2-2; the D gene could be TRBD1 or TRBD2 (5 bases each). The germline V gene encodes CDR1 SGHAT and CDR2 FQNNGV. V lost 5 bases and J 7 bases, leaving 14 bases between the germline ends. The CDR3 consists of 14 residues. The CDR3 loop is CASSRDLLGGELFF. The CDR3 DNA reads TGTGCCAGCAGCCGGGACCTTTTAGGCGGGGAGCTGTTTTTT. Full variable domain (remainder filled in from reference TRBV11-2 and TRBJ2-2): EAGVAQSPRYKIIEKRQSVAFWCNPISGHATLYWYQQILGQGPKLLIQFQNNGVVDDSQLPKDRFSAERLKGVDSTLKIQPAKLEDSAVYLCASSRDLLGGELFFGEGSRLTVL.

This clonotype has ten or more counts. The chain is built from TRBV12-3 or TRBV12-4 and TRBJ1-1; 12 bases are a match to TRBD1. The length of the CDR3 is 16 residues. The V and J ends lost 6 bases and 4 bases, in that order; junction bases with no gene match: 9. The CDR3 DNA reads TGTGCCAGCAGACGCCGGGACAGGGGGCAAGGCACTGAAGCTTTCTTT. Residues: CASRRRDRGQGTEAFF.

This clonotype came up many times. Relative to the germline gene, one junction end is altered; a read error may explain this. The chain carries TRBV24-1 and TRBJ2-5; D not certain. The CDR3 consists of 12 residues. Germline V CDR1 and CDR2: KGHDR, SFDVKD. In nucleotides, the CDR3 is TGTGCCACCAGTGACCCCCAAGGGACCCAGTACTTC. Its protein is CATSDPQGTQYF.

This clonotype was counted ten times or more. The rearrangement uses TRBV12-3 or TRBV12-4 and TRBJ2-1; D uncertain. V gave up 3 bases and J gave up 9 bases, with 15 bases separating them. This CDR3 has 14 amino acids. CDR3 loop: CASSFVGQLVEQFF. CDR3 DNA: TGTGCCAGCAGTTTTGTCGGGCAGCTCGTTGAGCAGTTCTTC.

This clonotype came up a few times. The rearrangement links TRBV7-2 to TRBJ2-2; a weak D match, TRBD2 (6 bases). Trimming left V 6 bases short and J 0 bases short, with 11 bases between. This CDR3 comprises 15 residues. Looked up from germline, CDR1 is SGHTA and CDR2 is FQGNSA. The CDR3 DNA sequence: TGTGCCAGCAGGGCGACTAGGGCGAACACCGGGGAGCTGTTTTTT. This sequence encodes CASRATRANTGELFF. Variable domain in full (rest from reference TRBV7-2 and TRBJ2-2): GAGVSQSPSNKVTEKGKDVELRCDPISGHTALYWYRQSLGQGLEFLIYFQGNSAPDKSGLPSDRFSAERTGGSVSTLTIQRTQQEDSAVYLCASRATRANTGELFFGEGSRLTVL.

Ten or more counts support this clonotype. The V and J genes are TRBV7-9 and TRBJ1-2; 8 bases are a match to TRBD1. The germline V gene encodes CDR1 SEHNR and CDR2 FQNEAQ (reference sequence). V dropped 6 bases and J dropped 4; count of bases not matched to a gene: 10. This CDR3 contains 15 residues. CDR3 in DNA: TGTGCCAGCAGGTCCGGGACAGGCTTTCCCTATGGCTACACCTTC. Protein sequence: CASRSGTGFPYGYTF.

The sample holds many counts of this clonotype. V usage is TRBV28 and J usage is TRBJ1-1; perhaps TRBD1 as D (5 bases). The CDR3 loop spans 13 amino acids. Germline V CDR1 and CDR2: MDHEN, SYDVKM. Trimming cost V 5 bases and J 1 base, with 8 bases left between them. The CDR3 nucleotides are TGTGCCAGCAGTCATCAGGGGAACACTGAAGCTTTCTTT. Its protein is CASSHQGNTEAFF.

This clonotype was counted many times. The chain joins TRBV5-5 to TRBJ2-1, with D possibly matching TRBD2 (5 bases). Trimming cost V 0 bases and J 10 bases, with 20 bases left between them. The CDR3 contains 16 residues. Germline lookup yields CDR1 SGHKS and CDR2 YYEKEE (reference sequence). The chain's CDR3 is CASSLAEEGEGGEQFF. The CDR3, as DNA: TGTGCCAGCAGCTTGGCCGAAGAGGGAGAAGGCGGGGAGCAGTTCTTC.

The sample holds many counts of this clonotype. V and J are TRBV4-1 and TRBJ1-2; D not resolved. The germline V gene has CDR1 MGHRA and CDR2 YSYEKL. This CDR3 has 15 residues. Trimming stripped 2 bases from V and 6 bases from J, with 16 bases between. CDR3 in amino acids: CASSQNRGPSNGYTF. The CDR3, as DNA: TGCGCCAGCAGCCAAAATCGAGGGCCAAGTAATGGCTACACCTTC.

This chain connects TRBV28 to TRBJ2-5; D assignment may be TRBD1 or TRBD2 (5 bases each). Germline assignment: CDR1 MDHEN and CDR2 SYDVKM. Trimming shortened V by 2 bases and J by 2 bases, and 12 bases separated the two germline ends. The CDR3 has 15 amino acids. CDR3 DNA sequence: TGTGCCAGCAGTTTAATGGGGGACGGACAAGAGACCCAGTACTTC. This gives the protein CASSLMGDGQETQYF.

This chain connects TRBV19 to TRBJ2-1, with TRBD1 identical over 8 bases. This CDR3 spans 15 amino acids. The V and J ends lost 6 bases and 3 bases, in that order; junction bases with no gene match: 7. Germline CDR1 is LNHDA and CDR2 is SQIVND (reference sequence). The CDR3 here is CASSLDRANYNEQFF. In nucleotides, the CDR3 is TGTGCCAGTAGCTTGGACAGGGCAAACTACAATGAGCAGTTCTTC.

The V gene is TRBV27, the J gene TRBJ1-3; no firm D call. V was clipped by 5 bases and J by 0 bases, with 8 bases between them. This CDR3 has 14 amino acids. Germline CDR1 reads MNHEY; CDR2 reads SMNVEV (reference sequence). DNA for the CDR3: TGTGCCAGCAGTCCGCGATACTCTGGAAACACCATATATTTT. This sequence encodes CASSPRYSGNTIYF.

This clonotype was counted ten times or more. The chain recombines TRBV6-1 with TRBJ2-7, with 7 positions matching TRBD1. The CDR3 spans 14 residues. Germline V lookup: CDR1 MNHNS, CDR2 SASEGT. CDR3 loop: CAAGGPKTSYEQYF. CDR3 nucleotide sequence: TGTGCTGCAGGGGGACCTAAAACCTCCTACGAGCAGTACTTC.

This clonotype occurred many times. The V call is TRBV12-3 or TRBV12-4, the J call TRBJ1-5; TRBD1 matches 7 bases. CDR3 length: 14 residues. V gave up 6 bases and J gave up 7 bases; unmatched junction bases: 9. The CDR3 DNA follows: TGTGCCAGCAGCCGACAGGGAGGGAGACAGCCCCAGCATTTT. Residues: CASSRQGGRQPQHF.

This clonotype was seen more than once but under ten times. The chain uses TRBV7-9 and TRBJ2-1; 7 bases align to TRBD1. V shed 8 bases, J shed 0 bases, and the junction held 7 bases outside the gene matches. The CDR3 covers 15 residues. Germline CDR1 and CDR2: SEHNR and FQNEAQ (reference sequence). This chain's CDR3 is CASYRTGDSYNEQFF. Here the CDR3 DNA reads TGTGCCAGCTACCGAACAGGGGACTCCTACAATGAGCAGTTCTTC.

In the case of this clonotype: A read error may be the cause here, since a much bigger clone is one base away. The chain links TRBV2 to TRBJ2-7; no definite D call. CDR1 and CDR2 (germline): SNHLY, FYNNEI. Trimming left V 3 bases short and J 5 bases short, with 8 bases between. This CDR3 region has 12 residues. CDR3 nucleotide sequence: TGTGCCAGCAGTGATCCGAGGAACGAGCAGTACTTC. As protein: CASSDPRNEQYF. The full variable domain, rest sourced from reference TRBV2 and TRBJ2-7, is EPEVTQTPSHQVTQMGQEVILRCVPISNHLYFYWYRQILGQKVEFLVSFYNNEISEKSEIFDDQFSVERPDGSNFTLKIRSTKLEDSAMYFCASSDPRNEQYFGPGTRLTVT.

Ten or more counts support this clonotype. The chain couples TRBV20-1 to TRBJ2-5; 9 positions agree with TRBD2. CDR1 and CDR2 from the germline V gene are DFQATT and SNEGSKA (reference sequence). Unmatched junction bases numbered 9, after V lost 4 bases and J lost 6 bases. The CDR3 is made up of 14 amino acids. The CDR3 reads CSANSAGGLKTQYF. As DNA, the CDR3 is TGCAGTGCTAATTCAGCGGGGGGATTGAAGACCCAGTACTTC.